This entry features one T cell receptor (beta chain) sequence. TCRdb's copy holds only in-frame clones and misses some; the assay was immunoSEQ multiplex PCR. The sample includes under 150,000 clones, 65% to 90% of them seen just once. This sample stems from a study of blood T cell repertoires in COVID-19. The overall study: Samples of COVID-19 (acute and convalescent) were obtained from the United States, Italy and Spain. PBMCs, B-cell-depleted T cells, or T cells were the source of the cDNA or gDNA that made up the material.

The germline V gene encodes CDR1 ENHRY and CDR2 SYGVKD. The CDR3 loop spans 13 amino acids. Trimming shortened V by 7 bases and J by 6 bases, and 16 bases separated the two germline ends. Sequenced: peripheral blood. The chain links TRBV10-3 to TRBJ2-7; tentatively, D is TRBD2 (6 bases). The TCR was taken from a woman in her fifties or sixties with active or convalescent COVID-19. The chain's CDR3 is CAITANLGGEQYV. The CDR3 DNA reads as TGTGCCATCACCGCTAACTTGGGGGGCGAGCAGTACGTC.